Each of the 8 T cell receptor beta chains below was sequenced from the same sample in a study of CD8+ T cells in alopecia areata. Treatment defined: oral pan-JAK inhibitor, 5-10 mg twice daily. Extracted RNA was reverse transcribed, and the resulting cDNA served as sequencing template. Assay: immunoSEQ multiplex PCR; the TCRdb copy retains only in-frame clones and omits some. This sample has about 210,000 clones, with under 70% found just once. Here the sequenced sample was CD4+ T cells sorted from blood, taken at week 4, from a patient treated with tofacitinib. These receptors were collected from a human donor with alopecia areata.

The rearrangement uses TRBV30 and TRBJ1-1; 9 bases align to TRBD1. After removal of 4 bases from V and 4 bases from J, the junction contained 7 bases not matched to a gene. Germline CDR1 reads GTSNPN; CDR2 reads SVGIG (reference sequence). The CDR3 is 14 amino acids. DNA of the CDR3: TGTGCCTGGAACCGACAGGGGGTAGTCACTGAAGCTTTCTTT. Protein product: CAWNRQGVVTEAFF.

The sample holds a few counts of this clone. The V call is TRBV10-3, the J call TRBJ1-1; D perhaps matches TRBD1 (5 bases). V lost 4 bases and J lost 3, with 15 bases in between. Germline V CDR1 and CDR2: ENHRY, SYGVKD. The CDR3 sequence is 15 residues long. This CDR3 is CAISGGSELYTEAFF. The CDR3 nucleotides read TGTGCCATCAGTGGGGGGAGCGAGCTTTACACTGAAGCTTTCTTT.

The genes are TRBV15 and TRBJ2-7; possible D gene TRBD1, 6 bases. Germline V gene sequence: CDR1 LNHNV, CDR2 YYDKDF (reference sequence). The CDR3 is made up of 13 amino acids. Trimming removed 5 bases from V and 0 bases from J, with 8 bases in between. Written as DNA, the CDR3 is TGTGCCACCAGCGGACAGCTCTCCTACGAGCAGTACTTC. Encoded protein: CATSGQLSYEQYF.

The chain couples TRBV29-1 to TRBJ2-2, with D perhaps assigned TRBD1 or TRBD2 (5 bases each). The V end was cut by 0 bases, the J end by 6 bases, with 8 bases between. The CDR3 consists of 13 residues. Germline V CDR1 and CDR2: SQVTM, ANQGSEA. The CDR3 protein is CSVEDQGAGELFF. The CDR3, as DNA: TGCAGCGTTGAAGACCAGGGAGCCGGGGAGCTGTTTTTT.

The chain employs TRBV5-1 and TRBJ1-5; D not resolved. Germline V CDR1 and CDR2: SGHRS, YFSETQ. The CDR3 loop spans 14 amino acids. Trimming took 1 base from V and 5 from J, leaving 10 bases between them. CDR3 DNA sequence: TGCGCCAGCAGCTTGTTCCCAGACTATCAGCCCCAGCATTTT. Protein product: CASSLFPDYQPQHF.

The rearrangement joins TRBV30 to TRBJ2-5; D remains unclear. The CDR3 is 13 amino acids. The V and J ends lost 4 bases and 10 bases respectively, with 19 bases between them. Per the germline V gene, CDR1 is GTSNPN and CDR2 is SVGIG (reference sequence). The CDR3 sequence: CAWNNHGQAGQYF. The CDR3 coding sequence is TGTGCCTGGAACAACCACGGGCAGGCCGGCCAGTACTTC. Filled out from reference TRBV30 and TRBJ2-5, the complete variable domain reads SQTIHQWPATLVQPVGSPLSLECTVEGTSNPNLYWYRQAAGRGLQLLFYSVGIGQISSEVPQNLSASRPQDRQFILSSKKLLLSDSGFYLCAWNNHGQAGQYFGPGTRLLVL.

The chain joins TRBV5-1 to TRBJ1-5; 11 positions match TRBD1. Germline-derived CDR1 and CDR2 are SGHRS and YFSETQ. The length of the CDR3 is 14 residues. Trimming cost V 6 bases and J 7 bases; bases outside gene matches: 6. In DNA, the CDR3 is TGCGCCAGCACAAAGGGACAGGGGGAGCAGCCCCAGCATTTT. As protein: CASTKGQGEQPQHF.

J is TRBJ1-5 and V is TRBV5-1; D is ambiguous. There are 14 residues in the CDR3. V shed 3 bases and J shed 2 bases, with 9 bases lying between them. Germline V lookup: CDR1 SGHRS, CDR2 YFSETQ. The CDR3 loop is CASSYGGGNQPQHF. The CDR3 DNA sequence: TGCGCCAGCAGCTATGGAGGAGGCAATCAGCCCCAGCATTTT.